The 6 T cell receptor beta chains below were found in one sample sequenced in a study of blood T cell repertoires in COVID-19. Some clones are missing from TCRdb's copy, which holds only in-frame ones; the method was immunoSEQ multiplex PCR. This sample has under 60,000 clones, with 90% found just once. What was sequenced was peripheral blood. The receptors shown here come from a human donor in a cohort sampled during active COVID-19.

The chain links TRBV4-2 to TRBJ1-1; 10 bases are shared with TRBD1. Germline lookup yields CDR1 LGHNA and CDR2 YNFKEQ. This CDR3 has 16 amino acids. V lost 3 bases to trimming and J lost 1 base; unmatched junction nucleotides: 5. The CDR3 spells CASSHGDRGTNTEAFF. In DNA form, the CDR3 reads TGTGCCAGCAGCCACGGGGACAGGGGAACGAACACTGAAGCTTTCTTT.

This clone was seen just once. This rearrangement joins TRBV18 to TRBJ1-4; no firm D call. Germline V gene lookup returns CDR1 KGHSH and CDR2 LQKENI. V was clipped by 1 base and J by 3 bases, with 15 bases between them. This CDR3 contains 17 residues. CDR3 DNA: TGTGCCAGCTCACCACTACCACCCCGGGGAGCTAATGAAAAACTGTTTTTT. Translation gives CASSPLPPRGANEKLFF.

V usage is TRBV7-8 and J usage is TRBJ1-2; 7 nucleotides align to TRBD1. V lost 2 bases and J lost 8; bases outside the gene matches: 8. The length of the CDR3 is 14 residues. Germline lookup yields CDR1 SGHVS and CDR2 FQNEAQ. This CDR3 reads CASSLIDREGGYTF. Written as DNA, the CDR3 is TGTGCCAGCAGCTTAATCGACAGGGAAGGGGGCTACACCTTC.

The J gene is TRBJ1-2, the V gene TRBV6-1; 8 bases agree with TRBD1. CDR3 size: 15 residues. The V segment lost 2 bases and the J segment 6 bases; nucleotides outside the gene matches: 8. The V gene's germline CDR1 is MNHNS and CDR2 SASEGT. This CDR3 reads CASSEYGRGRDGYTF. The CDR3 DNA sequence: TGTGCCAGCAGTGAATACGGCAGGGGGCGGGATGGCTACACCTTC.

The V gene is TRBV2, the J gene TRBJ2-7, with a weak D call TRBD2 (6 bases). Trimming shortened V by 6 bases and J by 5 bases, and 20 bases separated the two germline ends. Germline V gene lookup returns CDR1 SNHLY and CDR2 FYNNEI. This CDR3 has 15 residues. The CDR3 here is CASRPTSLQSNEQYF. The CDR3 bases are TGTGCCAGCAGGCCCACTAGCCTCCAAAGCAACGAGCAGTACTTC.

The genes are TRBV27 and TRBJ1-1; D is unclear. In germline, CDR1 is MNHEY, CDR2 SMNVEV (reference sequence). CDR3 length: 16 amino acids. Trimming left V 4 bases short and J 5 bases short, with 20 bases between. The CDR3 is CASSSKDTVVGTEAFF. Written as DNA, the CDR3 is TGTGCCAGCAGTTCAAAAGACACAGTGGTTGGGACTGAAGCTTTCTTT.